Below, one T cell receptor (beta chain) is given with its context. The antigen is undetermined. Exclusion of a patient resulted from uncontrolled infection, other autoimmune disease, pregnancy or lactation. The data were obtained in a study of T cells in Graves' hyperthyroidism and ophthalmopathy. About the study: Before treatment of any kind, peripheral blood was taken at initial diagnosis.

Per the germline V gene, CDR1 is LNHDA and CDR2 is SQIVND (reference sequence). The V end was cut by 5 bases, the J end by 3 bases, with 18 bases between. The CDR3 runs 16 residues. The TCR beta CDR3 regions underwent amplification using RNA transcripts as the source. First-round RT-PCR targeting the TCR CDR3 was performed with the HTBI primer set. TCRdb passed the multiplex PCR reads through MiXCR, listing each CDR3 protein once. The repertoire has approximately 690,000 distinct CDR3 sequences, less than 25% of them found once; the top ten carry more than 30%. Study-level findings and limits: Ophthalmopathy was separated from stable hyperthyroidism by a 13 V-J model. Blood also held most thyroid clonotypes expanded beyond 0.001.

This TCR was sampled from a young man with Graves' ophthalmopathy. Sequenced sample: blood. The V call is TRBV19, the J call TRBJ2-3; TRBD1 is a possible D gene (6 bases). The CDR3 DNA reads TGTGCCAGTAGTGCCGACCCCGACAGGATAACAGATACGCAGTATTTT. Encoded protein: CASSADPDRITDTQYF.